This entry describes one TCR beta chain. This sample was taken from a study of blood T cell repertoires in COVID-19. Across the whole study: Samples representing acute and convalescent COVID-19 were sourced from the United States, Italy and Spain.

Authors' data handling: Using reference gene primer amplification, nucleated cell counts were estimated. Libraries were prepared by immunoSEQ multiplex PCR; TCRdb keeps only in-frame clonotypes and omits some of them. The V and J calls and clone size come from that table; D and trimming were worked out from the DNA. The sample yields some 240,000 clones, around nine tenths seen once. This CDR3 is 15 amino acids long. The V gene lost 2 bases and the J gene lost 5 bases, with 14 bases spanning the gap. Germline V gives CDR1 SGHRS, CDR2 YFSETQ. This chain links TRBV5-1 with TRBJ2-1; D is perhaps TRBD1 (7 bases). This TCR derives from a woman aged 40 to 50 who had been exposed to COVID-19. Sequencing was performed on PBMCs or T cells enriched from blood (not recorded which). The CDR3 here is CASSLGGTDDNEQFF. The CDR3 region has the DNA TGCGCCAGCAGCTTAGGAGGGACAGATGACAATGAGCAGTTCTTC.